These 32 T cell receptor beta chains share one sample of origin, sequenced in a study of T cell responses to AZD1222 COVID-19 vaccine. The data were produced by immunoSEQ multiplex PCR, yet TCRdb's version contains in-frame clones alone and is incomplete. This table has approximately 110,000 clones, approximately 86% appearing once. The input for sequencing was peripheral blood, taken on day 0 of AZD1222 vaccination. The receptors were gathered from an adult in good health.

This rearrangement joins TRBV7-9 to TRBJ2-1; TRBD1 matches at 9 bases. This CDR3 region has 16 residues. V trimming: 4 bases; J trimming: 8 bases; junction bases outside the gene matches: 12. The germline V gene has CDR1 SEHNR and CDR2 FQNEAQ (reference sequence). The CDR3 protein is CASSSPGTGLFYEQFF. CDR3 in DNA: TGTGCCAGCAGCTCCCCCGGGACAGGGCTCTTCTATGAGCAGTTCTTC.

V usage is TRBV5-1 and J usage is TRBJ2-1, with D perhaps given as TRBD1 or TRBD2 (5 bases each). The V gene lost 0 bases and the J gene lost 1 base, with 8 bases spanning the gap. The CDR3 loop spans 15 amino acids. Germline V CDR1 and CDR2: SGHRS, YFSETQ. CDR3 sequence reads: CASSLVGRSYNEQFF. The CDR3 nucleotides are TGCGCCAGCAGCTTGGTGGGACGGTCCTACAATGAGCAGTTCTTC.

In DNA form, the CDR3 reads TGTGCCAGCAGCCAATTTGGTGACGAGCAGTACTTC. Its protein is CASSQFGDEQYF. V is TRBV16 and J is TRBJ2-7; D not resolved. V was pared by 1 base and J by 5 bases, with 6 bases between. CDR1 and CDR2 from the germline V gene are KGHSY and FQNENV. The CDR3 totals 12 residues.

The gene calls are TRBV28 and TRBJ1-1; D might be TRBD1 (6 bases). The CDR3 spans 13 residues. V lost 8 bases and J 5 bases, leaving 15 bases between the germline ends. Germline values: CDR1 MDHEN, CDR2 SYDVKM. The CDR3 region has the DNA TGTGCCAGCGAGGGGGATTTATGGACTGAAGCTTTCTTT. Protein sequence: CASEGDLWTEAFF.

This chain uses TRBV7-2 with TRBJ1-4, with D maybe TRBD1 (5 bases). Looked up from germline, CDR1 is SGHTA and CDR2 is FQGNSA. This CDR3 has 12 residues. V was trimmed by 6 bases and J by 8 bases, leaving 10 bases between them. CDR3 loop: CASRESGEKLFF. The CDR3 nucleotides are TGTGCCAGCAGGGAATCAGGGGAAAAACTGTTTTTT.

The chain carries TRBV5-1 and TRBJ2-3; D might be TRBD1 or TRBD2, each matching 5 bases. Germline lookup yields CDR1 SGHRS and CDR2 YFSETQ. CDR3 length: 15 amino acids. Trimming shortened V by 0 bases and J by 6 bases, and 14 bases separated the two germline ends. CDR3 protein: CASSLVGVGTDTQYF. CDR3 bases: TGCGCCAGCAGCTTGGTGGGGGTCGGGACGGATACGCAGTATTTT.

The chain uses TRBV28 and TRBJ2-7; either TRBD1 or TRBD2 may supply D (6 bases each). Per the germline V gene, CDR1 is MDHEN and CDR2 is SYDVKM. V was shortened by 3 bases and J by 3 bases, with 9 bases between the two germline ends. The CDR3 spans 13 residues. Here the CDR3 DNA reads TGTGCCAGCAGTTTGGGGGGCCTCTACGAGCAGTACTTC. Amino acid sequence: CASSLGGLYEQYF.

This rearrangement joins TRBV5-4 to TRBJ1-2, with 7 bases fitting TRBD1. The CDR3 is 18 residues long. J lost 0 bases, V lost 4 bases, and 15 bases had no gene match. From germline, CDR1 is SGHNT and CDR2 YYREEE (reference sequence). The CDR3 DNA is TGTGCCAGCAGCCCTCTTAAAATCCCGGGACAGACTAACTATGGCTACACCTTC. Its translation: CASSPLKIPGQTNYGYTF.

The chain is built from TRBV29-1 and TRBJ1-2; D call uncertain. Trimming removed 4 bases at V and 4 bases at J, with 10 bases between. Germline V gene lookup returns CDR1 SQVTM and CDR2 ANQGSEA. This CDR3 is 12 amino acids long. In DNA, the CDR3 is TGCAGCGTTGTTTACAGAACCTATGGCTACACCTTC. Protein: CSVVYRTYGYTF.

Only one count was recorded for this clone. The chain uses TRBV7-2 and TRBJ1-1; D is undetermined. Trimming removed 7 bases from V and 1 base from J, with 13 bases in between. Germline V gene lookup returns CDR1 SGHTA and CDR2 FQGNSA. CDR3 size: 14 residues. CDR3 bases: TGTGCCAGCAACCCAGGCCCGGGGAACACTGAAGCTTTCTTT. It is translated as CASNPGPGNTEAFF.

V is TRBV11-3 and J is TRBJ1-1; D is unresolved. CDR1 and CDR2 from the germline V gene are SGHNT and YENEEA. This CDR3 spans 16 amino acids. Trimming shortened V by 1 base and J by 3 bases, and 15 bases separated the two germline ends. The CDR3 loop is CASSLGFPDVYTEAFF. The DNA for the CDR3 is TGTGCCAGCAGCTTAGGTTTCCCGGACGTATACACTGAAGCTTTCTTT.

The V gene is TRBV2, the J gene TRBJ1-6; D is perhaps TRBD1 (5 bases). Trimming took 8 bases from V and 6 from J, leaving 23 bases between them. The CDR3 covers 17 residues. Germline CDR1 is SNHLY and CDR2 is FYNNEI. The CDR3 is CASGDRDSRLSNSPLHF. DNA of the CDR3: TGTGCCAGCGGAGACCGGGACTCTCGGTTGAGTAATTCACCCCTCCACTTT.

The J gene is TRBJ2-7, the V gene TRBV7-2, with D possibly being TRBD1 (7 bases). Per germline, CDR1 SGHTA and CDR2 FQGNSA. This CDR3 has 15 amino acids. Trimming shortened V by 3 bases and J by 4 bases, and 16 bases separated the two germline ends. The CDR3, as DNA: TGTGCCAGCAGCTTCACCCCGGCAGGGGGGTACGAGCAGTACTTC. The encoded protein is CASSFTPAGGYEQYF.

This chain links TRBV6-5 with TRBJ2-2, with D unresolved. Trimming shortened V by 8 bases and J by 8 bases, and 9 bases separated the two germline ends. The germline CDR1 and CDR2 sequences are MNHEY and SVGAGI. This CDR3 region has 11 residues. CDR3 loop: CASSWKGELFF. The CDR3 DNA is TGTGCCAGCTCCTGGAAGGGGGAGCTGTTTTTT.

The V gene is TRBV2, the J gene TRBJ2-3, with D possibly matching TRBD2 (6 bases). This CDR3 comprises 15 residues. V lost 1 base and J lost 6, with 14 bases in between. Germline-derived CDR1 and CDR2 are SNHLY and FYNNEI. CDR3 residues: CASSEGGREADTQYF. The DNA for the CDR3 is TGTGCCAGCAGTGAAGGGGGCAGGGAGGCCGATACGCAGTATTTT.

In this sample, this clone turned up a few times. V is TRBV3-1 (or the pseudogene TRBV3-2) and J is TRBJ1-2; maybe TRBD1 (6 bases). V lost 2 bases, J lost 6 bases, and 16 bases lay in between. Germline V gives CDR1 LGHDT, CDR2 YNNKEL (reference sequence). The CDR3 is 15 amino acids. The CDR3: CASSQPGHLLDGYTF. CDR3 bases: TGTGCCAGCAGCCAACCGGGACACTTACTTGATGGCTACACCTTC.

The chain recombines TRBV28 with TRBJ2-7, with 8 bases aligning to TRBD2. Germline V CDR1 and CDR2: MDHEN, SYDVKM. Losses at the gene ends were 3 bases for V and 5 bases for J; bases not matched to a gene: 9. This CDR3 contains 15 residues. For the CDR3, the DNA is TGTGCCAGCAGTTTGGGTGGCGGGGGGTACCACGAGCAGTACTTC. It encodes CASSLGGGGYHEQYF.

The chain uses TRBV15 and TRBJ2-1; a weak D match, TRBD1 (6 bases). Germline assignment: CDR1 LNHNV and CDR2 YYDKDF (reference sequence). The CDR3 has 16 amino acids. Trimming removed 2 bases at V and 6 bases at J, with 17 bases between. Here the CDR3 DNA reads TGTGCCACCAGCAGACCCGGGACAAAGTCTTCCAATGAGCAGTTCTTC. This translates into CATSRPGTKSSNEQFF.

The gene calls are TRBV2 and TRBJ2-2; the D is unclear. This CDR3 has 15 residues. The germline V gene has CDR1 SNHLY and CDR2 FYNNEI. With 2 bases removed from V and 4 bases from J, the gap between germline ends came to 11 bases. The CDR3 here is CASSESRATTGELFF. In DNA form, the CDR3 reads TGTGCCAGCAGTGAATCTCGGGCAACCACCGGGGAGCTGTTTTTT.

This chain uses TRBV28 with TRBJ1-5; a weak D match, TRBD1 (6 bases). CDR1 MDHEN and CDR2 SYDVKM come from the germline V gene. The CDR3 runs to 15 residues. V lost 5 bases and J lost 6, with 17 bases in between. The CDR3 protein is CASSSTGSLSQPQHF. The CDR3 nucleotides read TGTGCCAGCAGTAGTACAGGGTCCCTCAGTCAGCCCCAGCATTTT.

The chain couples TRBV6-1 to TRBJ2-7; 7 bases map to TRBD1. V dropped 2 bases and J dropped 5; count of bases not matched to a gene: 9. This CDR3 is built from 15 residues. Germline CDR1 reads MNHNS; CDR2 reads SASEGT. CDR3 sequence reads: CASSESPGQTHEQYF. The CDR3 DNA is TGTGCCAGCAGTGAATCCCCGGGACAGACCCACGAGCAGTACTTC.

J is TRBJ2-1 and V is TRBV19; 7 bases are a match to TRBD1. The CDR3 consists of 14 residues. Germline assignment: CDR1 LNHDA and CDR2 SQIVND (reference sequence). The junction had 4 bases not matched to a gene; V was cut back by 6 bases and J by 2 bases. The CDR3 sequence: CASRRQGTYNEQFF. The CDR3 coding sequence is TGTGCCAGTAGGCGACAGGGTACCTACAATGAGCAGTTCTTC.

The CDR3 spells CASSQIPSGTAEAFF. As DNA, the CDR3 is TGTGCCAGCAGCCAAATACCTTCGGGTACCGCTGAAGCTTTCTTT. This chain connects TRBV3-1 (or the pseudogene TRBV3-2) to TRBJ1-1; D not resolved. V lost 2 bases to trimming and J lost 6 bases, with 16 bases between them. Germline V gene data show CDR1 as LGHDT and CDR2 as YNNKEL (reference sequence). There are 15 residues in the CDR3.

The CDR3 reads CASSKDEQGGEKLFF. In DNA, the CDR3 is TGTGCCAGCAGCAAAGATGAACAGGGGGGTGAAAAACTGTTTTTT. The V call is TRBV21-1, the J call TRBJ1-4; the table's D call, TRBD1, was not checked against the DNA. TRBV21-1 is tagged as a pseudogene. CDR3 size: 15 residues.

The chain is built from TRBV27 and TRBJ2-7; D is possibly TRBD1 (6 bases). CDR1 and CDR2 (germline): MNHEY, SMNVEV (reference sequence). Trimming shortened V by 2 bases and J by 4 bases, and 18 bases separated the two germline ends. This CDR3 region has 16 residues. Here the CDR3 DNA reads TGTGCCAGCAGTTTAGCGGGCACAGGGATTCAATACGAGCAGTACTTC. Amino acids: CASSLAGTGIQYEQYF.

This chain links TRBV2 with TRBJ1-6; D not resolved. V lost 6 bases, J lost 10 bases, and 22 bases lay in between. Germline V CDR1 and CDR2: SNHLY, FYNNEI. The CDR3 is 16 amino acids. CDR3 amino acids: CASRETLHGTISPLHF. In DNA, the CDR3 is TGTGCCAGCAGGGAGACCCTACATGGTACGATATCACCCCTCCACTTT.

This clone has more than one count but fewer than ten. V gene TRBV11-2 combines with J gene TRBJ2-7, with D uncertain. This CDR3 contains 14 residues. Germline assignment: CDR1 SGHAT and CDR2 FQNNGV. Between the trimmed V and J ends, which lost 5 bases and 3 bases, there was a span of 14 bases. This chain's CDR3 is CASSAKANSYEQYF. The CDR3 DNA sequence: TGTGCCAGCAGCGCCAAAGCTAACAGCTACGAGCAGTACTTC.

The rearrangement links TRBV21-1 to TRBJ1-6. TRBV21-1 is listed as a pseudogene. The CDR3 length is 12 residues. The CDR3 loop reads CASTLRGSPLHF. The CDR3 DNA sequence: TGTGCCAGCACTTTGCGTGGGTCACCCCTCCACTTT.

The chain joins TRBV3-1 (or the pseudogene TRBV3-2) to TRBJ1-1, with D possibly being TRBD1 (5 bases). CDR1 is LGHDT, CDR2 YNNKEL, per germline (reference sequence). The CDR3 is 14 amino acids. Trimming shortened V by 3 bases and J by 5 bases, and 13 bases separated the two germline ends. The CDR3 nucleotides read TGTGCCAGCAGCCACGGGGAGGGGAGAACTGAAGCTTTCTTT. Translation gives CASSHGEGRTEAFF.

The chain uses TRBV21-1 and TRBJ2-4; TRBD1 is the table's D call, not checked against the DNA. TRBV21-1 is classified as a pseudogene. The CDR3 is 17 residues long. The CDR3 protein is CASNLGRSTMIKNIQYF. CDR3 nucleotides: TGTGCCAGCAACCTGGGCCGGTCGACCATGATCAAAAACATTCAGTACTTC.

This clone has only one observation. The genes are TRBV4-1 and TRBJ2-7, with D perhaps TRBD2 (5 bases). Trimming stripped 2 bases from V and 0 bases from J, with 8 bases between. CDR3 size: 14 residues. Germline V lookup: CDR1 MGHRA, CDR2 YSYEKL. CDR3 sequence: CASSQHRDSYEQYF. The CDR3 DNA sequence: TGCGCCAGCAGCCAACACCGGGACTCCTACGAGCAGTACTTC.

The gene calls are TRBV18 and TRBJ1-1; D remains unclear. The CDR3 length is 14 residues. The V end lost 0 bases, the J end lost 4 bases, and 9 bases lay between the germline ends. The germline gives CDR1 KGHSH, CDR2 LQKENI. In DNA form, the CDR3 reads TGTGCCAGCTCACCACCGGGATCTCTCACTGAAGCTTTCTTT. It codes for CASSPPGSLTEAFF.